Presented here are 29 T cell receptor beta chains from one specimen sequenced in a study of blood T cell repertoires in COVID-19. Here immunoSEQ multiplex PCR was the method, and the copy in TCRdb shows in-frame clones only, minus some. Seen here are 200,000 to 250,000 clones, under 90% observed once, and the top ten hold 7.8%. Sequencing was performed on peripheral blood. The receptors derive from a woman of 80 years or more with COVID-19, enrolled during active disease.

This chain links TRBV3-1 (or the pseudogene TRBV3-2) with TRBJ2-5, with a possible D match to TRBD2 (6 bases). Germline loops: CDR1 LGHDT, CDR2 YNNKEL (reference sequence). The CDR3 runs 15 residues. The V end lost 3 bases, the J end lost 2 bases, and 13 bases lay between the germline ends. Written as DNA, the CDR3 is TGTGCCAGCAGCCAGGTCCCGGGGGAGCAAGAGACCCAGTACTTC. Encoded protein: CASSQVPGEQETQYF.

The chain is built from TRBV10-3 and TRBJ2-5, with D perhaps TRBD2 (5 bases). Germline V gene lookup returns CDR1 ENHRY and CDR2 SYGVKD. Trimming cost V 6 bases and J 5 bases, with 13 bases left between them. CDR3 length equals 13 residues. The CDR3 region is CAISASSPETQYF. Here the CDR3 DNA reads TGTGCCATCAGCGCTAGCTCCCCGGAGACCCAGTACTTC.

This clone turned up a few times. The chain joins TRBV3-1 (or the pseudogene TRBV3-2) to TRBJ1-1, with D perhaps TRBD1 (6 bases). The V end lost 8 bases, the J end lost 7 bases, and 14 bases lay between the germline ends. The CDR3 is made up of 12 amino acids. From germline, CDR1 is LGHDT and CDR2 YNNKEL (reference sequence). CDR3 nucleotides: TGTGCCAGCGAGGGGGGAGGGGGTGAAGCTTTCTTT. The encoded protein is CASEGGGGEAFF.

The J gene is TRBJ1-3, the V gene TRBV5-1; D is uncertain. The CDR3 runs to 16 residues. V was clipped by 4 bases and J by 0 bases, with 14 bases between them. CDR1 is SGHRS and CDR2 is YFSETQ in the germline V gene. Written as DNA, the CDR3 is TGCGCCAGCAGCCCTGGGCCCCTCCGCTCTGGAAACACCATATATTTT. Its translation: CASSPGPLRSGNTIYF.

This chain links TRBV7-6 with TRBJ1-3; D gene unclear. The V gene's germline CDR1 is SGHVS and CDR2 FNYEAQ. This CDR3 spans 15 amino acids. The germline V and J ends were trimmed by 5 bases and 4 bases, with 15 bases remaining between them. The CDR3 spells CASSQYSGYGNTIYF. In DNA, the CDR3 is TGTGCCAGCAGCCAATACTCGGGTTACGGAAACACCATATATTTT. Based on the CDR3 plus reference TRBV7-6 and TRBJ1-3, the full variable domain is GAGVSQSPRYKVTKRGQDVALRCDPISGHVSLYWYRQALGQGPEFLTYFNYEAQQDKSGLPNDRFSAERPEGSISTLTIQRTEQRDSAMYRCASSQYSGYGNTIYFGEGSWLTVV.

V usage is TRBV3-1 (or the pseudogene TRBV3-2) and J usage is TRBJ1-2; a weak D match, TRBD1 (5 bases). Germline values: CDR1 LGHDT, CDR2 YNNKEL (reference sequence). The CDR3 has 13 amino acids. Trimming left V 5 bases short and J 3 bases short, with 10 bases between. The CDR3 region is CASSAGSDYGYTF. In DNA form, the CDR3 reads TGTGCCAGCAGCGCAGGGTCGGACTATGGCTACACCTTC.

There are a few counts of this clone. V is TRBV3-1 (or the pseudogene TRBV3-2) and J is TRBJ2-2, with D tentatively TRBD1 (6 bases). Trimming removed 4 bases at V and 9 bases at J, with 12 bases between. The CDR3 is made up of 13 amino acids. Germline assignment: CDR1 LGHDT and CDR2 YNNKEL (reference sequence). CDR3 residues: CASSPEDRRELFF. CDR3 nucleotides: TGTGCCAGCAGCCCTGAGGACAGACGGGAGCTGTTTTTT.

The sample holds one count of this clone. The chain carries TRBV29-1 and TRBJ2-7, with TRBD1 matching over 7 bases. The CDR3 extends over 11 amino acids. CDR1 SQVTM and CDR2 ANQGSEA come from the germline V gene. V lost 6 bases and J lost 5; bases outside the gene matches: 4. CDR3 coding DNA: TGCAGCGTCGCGACAGGGAACGAGCAGTACTTC. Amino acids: CSVATGNEQYF.

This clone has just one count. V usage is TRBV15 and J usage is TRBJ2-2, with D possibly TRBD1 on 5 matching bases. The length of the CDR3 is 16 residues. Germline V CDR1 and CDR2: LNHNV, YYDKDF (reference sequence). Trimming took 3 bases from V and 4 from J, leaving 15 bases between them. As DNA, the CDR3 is TGTGCCACCAGCAGGGCCAAGGGGATGGGCACCGGGGAGCTGTTTTTT. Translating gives CATSRAKGMGTGELFF.

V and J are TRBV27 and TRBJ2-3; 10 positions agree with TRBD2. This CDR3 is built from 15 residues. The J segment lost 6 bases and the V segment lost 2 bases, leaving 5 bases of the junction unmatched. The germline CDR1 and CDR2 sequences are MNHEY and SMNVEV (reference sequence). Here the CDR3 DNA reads TGTGCCAGCAGTTTAGGACTAGCGGCCCCTGATACGCAGTATTTT. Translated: CASSLGLAAPDTQYF.

For the CDR3, the DNA is TGTGCCAGCAGCTCGACCGGGACTGGGGCCTACGAGCAGTACTTC. Amino acids: CASSSTGTGAYEQYF. V gene TRBV5-5 combines with J gene TRBJ2-7; TRBD2 might be the D (6 bases). The ends were cut back, 3 bases at V and 2 bases at J, with 15 bases in the middle. Germline CDR1 SGHKS, CDR2 YYEKEE (reference sequence). The CDR3 has 15 residues.

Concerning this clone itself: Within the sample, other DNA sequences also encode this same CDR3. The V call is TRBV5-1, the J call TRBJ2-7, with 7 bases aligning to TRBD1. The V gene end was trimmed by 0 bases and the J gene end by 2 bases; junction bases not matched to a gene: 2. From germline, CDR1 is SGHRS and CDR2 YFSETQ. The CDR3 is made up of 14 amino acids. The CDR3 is CASSLAGGAYEQYF. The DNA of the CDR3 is TGCGCCAGCAGCTTGGCAGGGGGAGCCTACGAGCAGTACTTC.

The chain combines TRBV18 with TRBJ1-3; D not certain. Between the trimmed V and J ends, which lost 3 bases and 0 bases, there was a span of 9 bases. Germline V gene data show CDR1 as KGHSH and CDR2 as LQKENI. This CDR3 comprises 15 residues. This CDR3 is CASSPTEISGNTIYF. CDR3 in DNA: TGTGCCAGCTCACCCACAGAGATCTCTGGAAACACCATATATTTT.

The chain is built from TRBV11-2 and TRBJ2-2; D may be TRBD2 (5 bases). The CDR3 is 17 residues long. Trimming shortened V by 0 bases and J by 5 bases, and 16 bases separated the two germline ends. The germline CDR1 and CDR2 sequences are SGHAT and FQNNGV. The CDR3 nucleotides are TGTGCCAGCAGCTTAGACCCGGGGTCACGGATAACCGGGGAGCTGTTTTTT. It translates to CASSLDPGSRITGELFF. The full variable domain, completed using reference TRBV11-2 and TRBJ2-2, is EAGVAQSPRYKIIEKRQSVAFWCNPISGHATLYWYQQILGQGPKLLIQFQNNGVVDDSQLPKDRFSAERLKGVDSTLKIQPAKLEDSAVYLCASSLDPGSRITGELFFGEGSRLTVL.

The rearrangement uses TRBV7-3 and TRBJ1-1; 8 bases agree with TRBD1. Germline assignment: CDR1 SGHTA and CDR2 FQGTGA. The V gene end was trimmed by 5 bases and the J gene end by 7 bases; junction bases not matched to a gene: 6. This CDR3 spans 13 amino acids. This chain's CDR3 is CASSVTGVGEAFF. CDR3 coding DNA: TGTGCCAGCAGCGTGACAGGGGTAGGTGAAGCTTTCTTT.

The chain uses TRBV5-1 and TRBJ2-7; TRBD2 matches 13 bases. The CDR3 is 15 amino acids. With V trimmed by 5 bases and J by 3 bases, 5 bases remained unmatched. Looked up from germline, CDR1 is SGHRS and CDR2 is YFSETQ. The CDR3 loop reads CASSPRTSGSYEQYF. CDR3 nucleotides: TGCGCCAGCAGTCCTAGGACTAGCGGGAGCTACGAGCAGTACTTC.

CDR3 sequence: CASSYPDRTYNEQFF. The DNA of the CDR3 is TGTGCCAGCAGTTACCCCGACAGGACCTACAATGAGCAGTTCTTC. This sequence joins TRBV6-6 and TRBJ2-1, with D tentatively TRBD1 (6 bases). The germline CDR1 and CDR2 sequences are MNHNY and SVGAGI (reference sequence). This CDR3 has 15 amino acids. V was pared by 2 bases and J by 2 bases, with 10 bases between.

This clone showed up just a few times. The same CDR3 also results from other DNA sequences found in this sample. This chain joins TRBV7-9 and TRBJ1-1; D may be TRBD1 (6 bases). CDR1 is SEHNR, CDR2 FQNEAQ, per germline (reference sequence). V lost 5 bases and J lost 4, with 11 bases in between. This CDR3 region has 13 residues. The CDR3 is CASSLRGGTEAFF. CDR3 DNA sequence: TGTGCCAGCAGCCTGAGGGGGGGCACTGAAGCTTTCTTT. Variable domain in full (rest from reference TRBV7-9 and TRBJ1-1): DTGVSQNPRHKITKRGQNVTFRCDPISEHNRLYWYRQTLGQGPEFLTYFQNEAQLEKSRLLSDRFSAERPKGSFSTLEIQRTEQGDSAMYLCASSLRGGTEAFFGQGTRLTVV.

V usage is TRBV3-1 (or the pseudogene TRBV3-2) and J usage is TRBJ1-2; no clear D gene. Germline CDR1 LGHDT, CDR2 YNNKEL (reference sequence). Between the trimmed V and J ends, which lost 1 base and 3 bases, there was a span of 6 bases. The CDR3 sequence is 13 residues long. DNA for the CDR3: TGTGCCAGCAGCCAAGGGCAGTACTATGGCTACACCTTC. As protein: CASSQGQYYGYTF.

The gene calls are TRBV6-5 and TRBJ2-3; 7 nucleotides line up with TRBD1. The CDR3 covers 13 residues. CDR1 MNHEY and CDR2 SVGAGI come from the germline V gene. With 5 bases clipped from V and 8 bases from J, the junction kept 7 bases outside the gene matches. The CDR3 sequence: CASSRTGAGTQYF. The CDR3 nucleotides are TGTGCCAGCAGTAGAACAGGGGCGGGTACGCAGTATTTT.

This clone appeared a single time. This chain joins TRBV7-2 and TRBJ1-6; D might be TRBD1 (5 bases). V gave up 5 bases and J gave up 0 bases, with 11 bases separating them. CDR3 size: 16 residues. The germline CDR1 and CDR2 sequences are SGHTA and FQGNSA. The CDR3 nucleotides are TGTGCCAGCAGCCTCCGGGGGGGCTCCTATAATTCACCCCTCCACTTT. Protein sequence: CASSLRGGSYNSPLHF.

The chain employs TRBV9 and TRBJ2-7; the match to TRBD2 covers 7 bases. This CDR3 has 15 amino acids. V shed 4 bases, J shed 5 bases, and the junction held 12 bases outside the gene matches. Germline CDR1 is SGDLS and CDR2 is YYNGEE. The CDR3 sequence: CASSPRVAGDHEQYF. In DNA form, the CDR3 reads TGTGCCAGCAGCCCCAGGGTAGCGGGTGATCACGAGCAGTACTTC.

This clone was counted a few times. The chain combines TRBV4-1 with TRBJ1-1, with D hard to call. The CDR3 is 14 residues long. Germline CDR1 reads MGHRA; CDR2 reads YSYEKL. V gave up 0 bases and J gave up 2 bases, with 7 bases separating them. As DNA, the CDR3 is TGCGCCAGCAGCCAAGAACTAGGCAACACTGAAGCTTTCTTT. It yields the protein CASSQELGNTEAFF.

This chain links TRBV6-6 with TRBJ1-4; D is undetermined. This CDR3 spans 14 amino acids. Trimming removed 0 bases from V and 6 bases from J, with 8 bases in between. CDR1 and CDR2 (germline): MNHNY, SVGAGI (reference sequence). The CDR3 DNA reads TGTGCCAGCAGTTACTCCGGTTTTGATGAAAAACTGTTTTTT. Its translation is CASSYSGFDEKLFF.

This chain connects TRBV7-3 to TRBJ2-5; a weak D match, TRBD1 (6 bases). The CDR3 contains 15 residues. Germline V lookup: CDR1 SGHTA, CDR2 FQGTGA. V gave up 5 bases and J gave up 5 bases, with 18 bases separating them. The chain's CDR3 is CASSPFPGAGETQYF. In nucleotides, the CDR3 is TGTGCCAGCAGCCCGTTTCCAGGGGCTGGGGAGACCCAGTACTTC.

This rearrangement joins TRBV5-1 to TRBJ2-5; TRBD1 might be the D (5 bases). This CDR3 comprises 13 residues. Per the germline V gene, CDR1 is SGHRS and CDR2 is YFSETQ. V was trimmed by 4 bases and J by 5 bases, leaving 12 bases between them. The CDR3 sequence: CASSIRVLETQYF. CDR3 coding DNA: TGCGCCAGCAGCATCAGGGTCCTGGAGACCCAGTACTTC.

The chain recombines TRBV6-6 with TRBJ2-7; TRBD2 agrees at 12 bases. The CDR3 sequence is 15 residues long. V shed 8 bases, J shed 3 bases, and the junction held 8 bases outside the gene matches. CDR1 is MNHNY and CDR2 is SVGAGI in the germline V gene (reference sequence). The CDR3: CASRLAGGGSYEQYF. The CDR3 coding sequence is TGTGCCAGCCGTCTAGCGGGAGGGGGGAGCTACGAGCAGTACTTC.

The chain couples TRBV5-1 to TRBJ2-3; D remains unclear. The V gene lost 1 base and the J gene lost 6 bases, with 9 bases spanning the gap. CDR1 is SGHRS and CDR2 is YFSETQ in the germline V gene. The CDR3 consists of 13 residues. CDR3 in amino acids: CASSLLSMDTQYF. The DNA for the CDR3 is TGCGCCAGCAGCTTGCTTAGCATGGATACGCAGTATTTT.

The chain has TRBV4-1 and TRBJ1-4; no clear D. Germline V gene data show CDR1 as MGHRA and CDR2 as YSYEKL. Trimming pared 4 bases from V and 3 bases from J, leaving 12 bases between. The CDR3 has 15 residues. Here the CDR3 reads CASSPGSLPNEKLFF. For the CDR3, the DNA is TGCGCCAGCAGCCCCGGGTCCTTACCTAATGAAAAACTGTTTTTT.